Listed below are T cell receptor beta chains from one sample, sequenced in a study of blood T cell repertoires in COVID-19. Using immunoSEQ multiplex PCR, the repertoire was profiled, and TCRdb retains in-frame clones only, with some absent. The table records under 150,000 clones, around 90% of them present only once. The material sequenced was peripheral blood. The source is a woman aged 45-59 years with acute or convalescent COVID-19. CDR3s include the opening cysteine and the closing phenylalanine or tryptophan. The D gene is left open where the match is weak. Clone size is stated in some rows and not others, as once, few, many or a class when expanded.

CATSRDRVDGELFF TGTGCCACCAGCAGAGACCGGGTAGACGGGGAGCTGTTTTTT - TRBJ2-2 - TRBV15
CASSLRGGFTDTQYF TGTGCCAGCAGCTTACGTGGTGGCTTCACAGATACGCAGTATTTT - TRBJ2-3 - TRBV7-2
CASSEGINEAFF TGTGCCAGCAGTGAGGGCATCAATGAAGCTTTCTTT - TRBJ1-1 - TRBV2
CASSYLRGSYNEQFF TGTGCCAGCAGTTACTTGCGGGGTTCCTACAATGAGCAGTTCTTC - TRBJ2-1 - TRBV6-6
CASMSSQGENIQYF TGTGCTAGTATGTCTTCGCAGGGTGAGAACATTCAGTACTTC - TRBJ2-4 once TRBV12-5
CATSDLAGGYTDTQYF TGTGCCACCAGTGATTTAGCCGGGGGGTACACAGATACGCAGTATTTT TRBD2 TRBJ2-3 - TRBV24-1
CASSLGQTLNTEAFF TGCGCCAGCAGCTTGGGACAGACTTTGAACACTGAAGCTTTCTTT - TRBJ1-1 - TRBV5-1
CATSKDRVTTDTQYF TGTGCCACCAGTAAAGACAGGGTCACGACAGATACGCAGTATTTT TRBD1 TRBJ2-3 - TRBV24-1
CASSSFRGTSGRIYEQYF TGTGCCAGCAGTTCCTTCCGAGGGACTAGCGGGAGAATCTACGAGCAGTACTTC TRBD2 TRBJ2-7 - TRBV28
CAWSVGQNTGELFF TGTGCCTGGAGTGTGGGGCAAAACACCGGGGAGCTGTTTTTT - TRBJ2-2 - TRBV30
CASTWTGGGVEGYTF TGTGCCAGCACCTGGACAGGGGGCGGGGTCGAGGGCTACACCTTC TRBD1 TRBJ1-2 - TRBV2
CASSSRQNPYEQYF TGTGCCAGCAGCTCAAGACAGAACCCCTACGAGCAGTACTTC - TRBJ2-7 - TRBV11-3
CASSDRQGGTIYF TGTGCCAGCAGCGATCGACAGGGTGGCACCATATATTTT TRBD1 TRBJ1-3 - TRBV5-6
CASSFTGTDFEAFF TGTGCCAGTAGTTTTACCGGGACAGACTTTGAAGCTTTCTTT TRBD1 TRBJ1-1 once TRBV19
CAWSVRTGVGNTIYF TGTGCCTGGAGTGTACGCACAGGGGTGGGAAACACCATATATTTT TRBD1 TRBJ1-3 - TRBV30
CASSLGQVKAEAFF TGTGCCAGCTCCCTGGGACAGGTGAAGGCTGAAGCTTTCTTT TRBD1 TRBJ1-1 - TRBV18
CASSDRQGVGSYNEQFF TGTGCCAGCAGTGATCGACAGGGGGTGGGCTCCTACAATGAGCAGTTCTTC TRBD1 TRBJ2-1 - TRBV6-1
CASSASGTTPTTLHF TGCGCCAGCAGCGCATCCGGGACAACTCCGACCACCCTCCACTTT - TRBJ1-6 - TRBV4-1
CASRLITNKDTQYF TGTGCCAGCAGGTTAATAACAAATAAAGATACGCAGTATTTT - TRBJ2-3 - TRBV6-5
CAWSDWRDTQYF TGTGCCTGGAGTGACTGGAGAGATACGCAGTATTTT - TRBJ2-3 - TRBV30
CASSLFREMNTEAFF TGTGCCAGCTCACTATTCCGGGAAATGAACACTGAAGCTTTCTTT - TRBJ1-1 - TRBV18
CASNRQATYEQYF TGTGCCAGCAACCGACAGGCCACCTACGAGCAGTACTTC - TRBJ2-7 - TRBV6-5
CASSRPGQGEYGYTF TGTGCCAGCAGCCGTCCGGGACAGGGAGAGTATGGCTACACCTTC TRBD1 TRBJ1-2 - TRBV7-2
CASSWGAGNTIYF TGTGCCAGCAGCTGGGGCGCTGGAAACACCATATATTTT - TRBJ1-3 - TRBV5-5
CASTSQDPSNSPLHF TGCGCCAGCACATCCCAGGATCCCAGTAATTCACCCCTCCACTTT - TRBJ1-6 - TRBV5-1
CASSLERNEKLFF TGTGCCAGCAGCTTAGAACGGAATGAAAAACTGTTTTTT - TRBJ1-4 - TRBV7-9
CASSLSSGQGTDTQYF TGCGCCAGCAGCTTGTCGAGCGGACAGGGCACAGATACGCAGTATTTT TRBD1 TRBJ2-3 - TRBV5-1
CASKQGQGYGEAFF TGTGCCAGCAAGCAAGGGCAGGGCTATGGTGAAGCTTTCTTT - TRBJ1-1 - TRBV2
CAWSVSPSECIF TGTGCCTGGAGTGTTAGTCCTTCCGAGTGTATCTTT - TRBJ1-1 once TRBV30
CASSPSQGVAAFF TGTGCCAGCAGCCCAAGCCAGGGCGTCGCAGCTTTCTTT - TRBJ1-1 once TRBV9
CASLQSGLAGKYNEQFF TGTGCCAGCCTCCAATCTGGACTAGCGGGAAAGTACAATGAGCAGTTCTTC TRBD2 TRBJ2-1 - TRBV5-6
CASRPTQTGEAFF TGTGCCAGCAGACCTACTCAGACAGGGGAAGCTTTCTTT TRBD1 TRBJ1-1 - TRBV12-3/TRBV12-4
CASNLQEYTEAFF TGTGCCAGCAACTTACAGGAATACACTGAAGCTTTCTTT - TRBJ1-1 once TRBV6-5
CASSYPRSSPLHF TGTGCCAGCAGTTACCCGAGGAGTTCACCCCTCCACTTT - TRBJ1-6 - TRBV6-2/TRBV6-3
CASSYFIAGVQVEQFF TGTGCCAGCAGTTACTTTATAGCGGGAGTTCAGGTTGAGCAGTTCTTC TRBD2 TRBJ2-1 few TRBV6-6
CASSLTPDTNSPLHF TGCGCCAGCAGCTTGACCCCAGACACCAATTCACCCCTCCACTTT - TRBJ1-6 - TRBV5-1
CASSIRTGNSPLHF TGTGCCAGTAGTATACGGACAGGGAATTCACCCCTCCACTTT TRBD1 TRBJ1-6 - TRBV19
CAWSSGTEETQYF TGTGCCTGGAGTTCCGGGACAGAAGAGACCCAGTACTTC TRBD1 TRBJ2-5 - TRBV30
CASSPSGFGELFF TGTGCCAGCAGCCCCTCGGGGTTCGGGGAGCTGTTTTTT - TRBJ2-2 - TRBV9
CARRGGGGGGKYNEQFF TGTGCCCGCCGCGGCGGGGGCGGCGGGGGCAAATACAATGAGCAGTTCTTC - TRBJ2-1 - TRBV9
CASSWISGQAPYGYTF TGTGCCAGCAGCTGGATTTCGGGACAGGCCCCCTATGGCTACACCTTC TRBD1 TRBJ1-2 - TRBV7-2
CASRVAGGGNTGELFF TGTGCCAGTAGAGTGGCGGGAGGGGGCAACACCGGGGAGCTGTTTTTT TRBD2 TRBJ2-2 - TRBV19
CATSHIRETGELFF TGTGCCACCAGTCACATCCGGGAAACCGGGGAGCTGTTTTTT - TRBJ2-2 - TRBV24-1
CASSRGLAGGAPQYF TGTGCCAGCAGCCGGGGACTAGCGGGGGGGGCGCCCCAGTACTTC TRBD2 TRBJ2-5 - TRBV7-2
CASSSTGSYEQYF TGCGCCAGCAGCTCGACAGGGTCCTACGAGCAGTACTTC TRBD1 TRBJ2-7 - TRBV5-1
CASSKEAVAGTDTQYF TGTGCCAGTAGTAAAGAGGCGGTAGCGGGCACAGATACGCAGTATTTT - TRBJ2-3 - TRBV19
CAWSVPNLGFYGYTF TGTGCCTGGAGTGTTCCTAATCTCGGGTTTTATGGCTACACCTTC - TRBJ1-2 once TRBV30
CASSGDSRNTIYF TGTGCCAGCAGCGGAGACAGTCGAAACACCATATATTTT - TRBJ1-3 - TRBV9
CASRQDNEQFF TGTGCCAGTAGACAGGACAATGAGCAGTTCTTC - TRBJ2-1 - TRBV2
CASSHPGQNTEAFF TGCGCCAGCAGCCACCCCGGACAGAACACTGAAGCTTTCTTT - TRBJ1-1 - TRBV4-1
CAIRQGVNTEAFF TGTGCCATACGACAGGGAGTGAACACTGAAGCTTTCTTT TRBD1 TRBJ1-1 - TRBV10-3
CASKGLGGVGGNEKLFF TGTGCCAGTAAGGGCCTAGGGGGTGTTGGGGGAAATGAAAAACTGTTTTTT - TRBJ1-4 - TRBV19
CASSLSRGQETQYF TGTGCCAGCAGCTTATCACGGGGTCAAGAGACCCAGTACTTC - TRBJ2-5 - TRBV7-8